Sequencing of this TCR beta chain was carried out in a study of blood T cell repertoires in COVID-19. Study-level information: The United States, Italy and Spain provided the acute and convalescent COVID-19 samples. From T cells, B-cell-depleted T cells, or PBMCs came the material, which was cDNA or gDNA.

The CDR3 is 15 amino acids. CDR1 and CDR2 (germline): MNHEY, SVGAGI. Between the trimmed V and J ends, which lost 10 bases and 3 bases, there was a span of 19 bases. As handled by the study authors: Estimated nucleated cell counts came from reference gene primer amplification. This table comes from immunoSEQ multiplex PCR, and its TCRdb copy is limited to in-frame clones, with some not included. V and J calls plus clone size are reproduced from that table; the DNA served to infer D and trimming. The sample has roughly 88,000 clones, about 90% seen once. The sequenced sample was peripheral blood. This TCR was sampled from a woman in her forties or fifties in a cohort sampled during active COVID-19. V and J are TRBV6-5 and TRBJ1-3; tentatively, D is TRBD1 (5 bases). Written as DNA, the CDR3 is TGTGCCACTCGAACGGGGGAATACGGTGGAAACACCATATATTTT. Its translation: CATRTGEYGGNTIYF.